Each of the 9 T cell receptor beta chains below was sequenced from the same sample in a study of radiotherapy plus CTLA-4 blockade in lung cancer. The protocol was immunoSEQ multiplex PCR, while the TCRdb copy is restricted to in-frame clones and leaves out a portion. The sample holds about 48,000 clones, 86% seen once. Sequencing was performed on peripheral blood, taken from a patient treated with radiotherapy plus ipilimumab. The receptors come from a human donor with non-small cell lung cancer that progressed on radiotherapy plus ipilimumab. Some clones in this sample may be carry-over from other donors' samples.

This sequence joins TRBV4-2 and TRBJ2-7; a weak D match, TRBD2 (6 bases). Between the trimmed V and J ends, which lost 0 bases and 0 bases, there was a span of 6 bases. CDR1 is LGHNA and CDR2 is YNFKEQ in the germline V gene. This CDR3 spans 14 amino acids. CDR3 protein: CASSQERGSYEQYF. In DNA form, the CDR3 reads TGTGCCAGCAGCCAAGAGCGGGGCTCCTACGAGCAGTACTTC.

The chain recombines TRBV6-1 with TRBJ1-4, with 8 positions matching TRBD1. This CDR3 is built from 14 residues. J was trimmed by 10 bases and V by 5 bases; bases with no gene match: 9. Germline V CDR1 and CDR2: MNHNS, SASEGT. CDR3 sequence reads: CASSPRTGNVKLFF. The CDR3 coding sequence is TGTGCCAGCAGTCCCCGGACAGGGAACGTAAAACTGTTTTTT.

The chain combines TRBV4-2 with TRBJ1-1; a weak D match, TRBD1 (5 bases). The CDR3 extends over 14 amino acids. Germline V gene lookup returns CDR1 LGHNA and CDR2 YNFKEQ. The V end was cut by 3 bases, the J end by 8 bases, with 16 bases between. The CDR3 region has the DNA TGTGCCAGCAGCCACTCCGGGGGACGGGGGGAAGCTTTCTTT. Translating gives CASSHSGGRGEAFF.

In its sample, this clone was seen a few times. Here the CDR3 DNA reads TGTGCCAGCGCCGGAGGCATTAACTACGAGCAGTACTTC. This encodes CASAGGINYEQYF. The chain has TRBV2 and TRBJ2-7; tentatively, D is TRBD2 (5 bases). Between the trimmed V and J ends, which lost 8 bases and 3 bases, there was a span of 14 bases. The germline V gene has CDR1 SNHLY and CDR2 FYNNEI. CDR3 size: 13 residues.

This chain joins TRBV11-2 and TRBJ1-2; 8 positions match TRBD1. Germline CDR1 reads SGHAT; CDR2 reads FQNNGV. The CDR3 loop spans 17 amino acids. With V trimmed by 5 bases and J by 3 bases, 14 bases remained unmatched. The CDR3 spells CASSPPSETGDYYGYTF. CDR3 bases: TGTGCCAGCAGCCCGCCCTCCGAGACAGGGGATTACTATGGCTACACCTTC.

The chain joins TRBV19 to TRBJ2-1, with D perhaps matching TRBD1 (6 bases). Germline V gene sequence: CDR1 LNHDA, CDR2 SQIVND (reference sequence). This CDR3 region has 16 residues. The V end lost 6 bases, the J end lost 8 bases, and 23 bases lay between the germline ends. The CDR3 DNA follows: TGTGCCAGTAGCCGCACACGGGGTAGGGGGATCGATGAGCAGTTCTTC. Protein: CASSRTRGRGIDEQFF. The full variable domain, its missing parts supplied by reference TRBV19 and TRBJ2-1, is DGGITQSPKYLFRKEGQNVTLSCEQNLNHDAMYWYRQDPGQGLRLIYYSQIVNDFQKGDIAEGYSVSREKKESFPLTVTSAQKNPTAFYLCASSRTRGRGIDEQFFGPGTRLTVL.

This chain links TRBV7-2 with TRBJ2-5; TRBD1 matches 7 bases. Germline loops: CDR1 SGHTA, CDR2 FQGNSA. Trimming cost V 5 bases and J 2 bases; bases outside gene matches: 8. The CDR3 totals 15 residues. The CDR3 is CASSQGVGQQETQYF. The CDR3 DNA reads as TGTGCCAGCAGCCAGGGGGTGGGGCAGCAAGAGACCCAGTACTTC.

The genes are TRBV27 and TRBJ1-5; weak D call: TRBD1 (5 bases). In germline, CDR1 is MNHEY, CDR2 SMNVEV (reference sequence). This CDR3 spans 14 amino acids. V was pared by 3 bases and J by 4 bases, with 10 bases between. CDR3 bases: TGTGCCAGCAGTTTGGGGCCCAGGAATCAGCCCCAGCATTTT. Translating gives CASSLGPRNQPQHF.

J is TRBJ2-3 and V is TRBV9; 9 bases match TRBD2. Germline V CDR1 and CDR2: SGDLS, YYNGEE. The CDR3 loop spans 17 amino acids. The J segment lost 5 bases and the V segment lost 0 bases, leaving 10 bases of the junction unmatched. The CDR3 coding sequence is TGTGCCAGCAGCGTAGGTCCCAATGCGGGAGGGCAAGATACGCAGTATTTT. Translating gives CASSVGPNAGGQDTQYF. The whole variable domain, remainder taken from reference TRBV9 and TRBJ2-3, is DSGVTQTPKHLITATGQRVTLRCSPRSGDLSVYWYQQSLDQGLQFLIQYYNGEERAKGNILERFSAQQFPDLHSELNLSSLELGDSALYFCASSVGPNAGGQDTQYFGPGTRLTVL.